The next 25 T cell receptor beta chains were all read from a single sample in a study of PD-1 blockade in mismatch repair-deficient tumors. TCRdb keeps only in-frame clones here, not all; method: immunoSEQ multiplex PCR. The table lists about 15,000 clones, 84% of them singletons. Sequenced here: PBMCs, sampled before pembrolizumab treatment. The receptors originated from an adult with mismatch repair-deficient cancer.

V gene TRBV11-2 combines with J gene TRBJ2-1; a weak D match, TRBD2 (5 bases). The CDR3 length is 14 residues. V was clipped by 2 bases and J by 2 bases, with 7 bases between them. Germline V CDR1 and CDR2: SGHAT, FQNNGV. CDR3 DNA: TGTGCCAGCAGCTTACTCGGGACCTACAATGAGCAGTTCTTC. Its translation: CASSLLGTYNEQFF.

As DNA, the CDR3 is TGCGCCAGCAGCCCAAGGGGCGGGAGCCTGGTCGAGCAGTACTTC. Protein product: CASSPRGGSLVEQYF. This sequence joins TRBV10-2 and TRBJ2-5, with 7 bases lining up with TRBD2. The better agreement between TRBJ2-7 and the DNA end casts doubt on the J call. The length of the CDR3 is 15 residues. Germline lookup yields CDR1 WSHSY and CDR2 SAAADI.

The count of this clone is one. The CDR3 DNA is TGTGCCAGCAGCTTAGGGGACCCTTCCTACAATGAGCAGTTCTTC. Its translation is CASSLGDPSYNEQFF. J is TRBJ2-1 and V is TRBV7-9, with D perhaps assigned TRBD1 or TRBD2 (5 bases each). In germline, CDR1 is SEHNR, CDR2 FQNEAQ (reference sequence). There are 15 residues in the CDR3. Trimming removed 1 base at V and 1 base at J, with 8 bases between.

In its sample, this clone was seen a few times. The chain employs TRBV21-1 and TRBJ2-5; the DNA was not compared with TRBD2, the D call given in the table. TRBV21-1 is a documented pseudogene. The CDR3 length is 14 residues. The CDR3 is CASSKGGGRRTQYF. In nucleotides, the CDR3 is TGTGCCAGCAGCAAGGGCGGTGGGAGGAGGACCCAGTACTTC.

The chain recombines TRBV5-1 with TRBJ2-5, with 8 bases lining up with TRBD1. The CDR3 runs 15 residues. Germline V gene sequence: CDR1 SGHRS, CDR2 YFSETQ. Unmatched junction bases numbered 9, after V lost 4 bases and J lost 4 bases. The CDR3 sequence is CASSALTGAGETQYF. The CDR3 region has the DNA TGCGCCAGCAGCGCACTGACAGGGGCCGGAGAGACCCAGTACTTC.

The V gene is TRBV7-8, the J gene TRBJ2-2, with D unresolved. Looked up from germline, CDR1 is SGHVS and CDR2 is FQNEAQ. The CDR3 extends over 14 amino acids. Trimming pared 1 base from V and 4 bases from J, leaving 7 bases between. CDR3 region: CASSLEALTGELFF. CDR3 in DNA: TGTGCCAGCAGCTTAGAAGCGCTCACCGGGGAGCTGTTTTTT.

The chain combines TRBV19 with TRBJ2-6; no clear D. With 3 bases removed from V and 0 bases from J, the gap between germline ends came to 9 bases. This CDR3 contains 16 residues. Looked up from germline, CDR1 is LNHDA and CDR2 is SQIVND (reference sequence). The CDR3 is CASSMLRVSGANVLTF. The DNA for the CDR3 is TGTGCCAGTAGTATGCTACGGGTCTCTGGGGCCAACGTCCTGACTTTC.

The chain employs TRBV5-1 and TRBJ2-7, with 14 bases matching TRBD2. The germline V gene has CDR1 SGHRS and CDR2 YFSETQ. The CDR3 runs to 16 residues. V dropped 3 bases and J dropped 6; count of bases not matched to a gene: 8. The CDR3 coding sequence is TGCGCCAGCAGCTCAGCCGGGACTAGCGGGAGTGGCGAGCAGTACTTC. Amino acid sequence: CASSSAGTSGSGEQYF.

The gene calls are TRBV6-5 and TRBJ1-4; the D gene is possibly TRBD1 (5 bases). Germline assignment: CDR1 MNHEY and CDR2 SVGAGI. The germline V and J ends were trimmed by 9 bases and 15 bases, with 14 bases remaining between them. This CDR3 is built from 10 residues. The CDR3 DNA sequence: TGTGCCAGTAGGACCCGGGGCTTGTTTTTT. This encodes CASRTRGLFF.

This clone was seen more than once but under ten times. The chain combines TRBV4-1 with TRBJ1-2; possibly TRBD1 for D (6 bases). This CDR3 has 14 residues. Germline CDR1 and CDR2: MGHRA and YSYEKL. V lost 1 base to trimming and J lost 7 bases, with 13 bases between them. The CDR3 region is CASSQVAGGRGYTF. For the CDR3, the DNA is TGCGCCAGCAGCCAAGTAGCCGGGGGCCGTGGCTACACCTTC.

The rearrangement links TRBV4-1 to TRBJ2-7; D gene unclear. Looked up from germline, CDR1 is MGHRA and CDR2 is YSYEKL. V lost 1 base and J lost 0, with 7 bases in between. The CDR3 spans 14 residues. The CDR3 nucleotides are TGCGCCAGCAGCCAAGGGGATAGCTCCTACGAGCAGTACTTC. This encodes CASSQGDSSYEQYF.

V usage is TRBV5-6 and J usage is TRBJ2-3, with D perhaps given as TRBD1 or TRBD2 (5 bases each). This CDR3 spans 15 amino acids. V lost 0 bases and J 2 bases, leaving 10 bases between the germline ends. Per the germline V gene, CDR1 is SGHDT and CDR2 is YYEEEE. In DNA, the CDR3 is TGTGCCAGCAGCTTGGGCACAGGACTCACAGATACGCAGTATTTT. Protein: CASSLGTGLTDTQYF. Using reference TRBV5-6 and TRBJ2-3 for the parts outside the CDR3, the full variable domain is DAGVTQSPTHLIKTRGQQVTLRCSPKSGHDTVSWYQQALGQGPQFIFQYYEEEERQRGNFPDRFSGHQFPNYSSELNVNALLLGDSALYLCASSLGTGLTDTQYFGPGTRLTVL.

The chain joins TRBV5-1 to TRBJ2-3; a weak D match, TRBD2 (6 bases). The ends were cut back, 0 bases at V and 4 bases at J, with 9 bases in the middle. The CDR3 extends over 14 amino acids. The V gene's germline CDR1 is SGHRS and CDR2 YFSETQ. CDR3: CASSLGREPDTQYF. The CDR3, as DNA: TGCGCCAGCAGCTTGGGACGGGAGCCAGATACGCAGTATTTT.

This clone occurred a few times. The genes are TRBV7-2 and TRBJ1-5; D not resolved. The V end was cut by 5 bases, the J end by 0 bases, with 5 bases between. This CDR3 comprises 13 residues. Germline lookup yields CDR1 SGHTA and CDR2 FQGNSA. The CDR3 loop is CASSVYSNQPQHF. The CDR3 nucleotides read TGTGCCAGCAGCGTTTATAGCAATCAGCCCCAGCATTTT.

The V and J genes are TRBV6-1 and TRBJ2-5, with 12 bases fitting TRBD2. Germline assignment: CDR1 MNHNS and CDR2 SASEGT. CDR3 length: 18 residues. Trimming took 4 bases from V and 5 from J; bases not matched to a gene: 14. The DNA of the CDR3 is TGTGCCAGCAGTGCGAAATGGCTAGCGGGAGGGATAATGGAGACCCAGTACTTC. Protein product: CASSAKWLAGGIMETQYF.

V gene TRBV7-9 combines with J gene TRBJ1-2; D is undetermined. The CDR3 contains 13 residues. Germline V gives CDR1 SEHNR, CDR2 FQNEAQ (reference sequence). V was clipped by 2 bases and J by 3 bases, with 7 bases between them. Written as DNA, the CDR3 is TGTGCCAGCAGCTTAATGGAGGACTATGGCTACACCTTC. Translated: CASSLMEDYGYTF.

This CDR3 is CASSQERNDEQFF. The CDR3 DNA is TGCGCCAGCAGCCAAGAACGTAATGATGAGCAGTTCTTC. This chain links TRBV4-1 with TRBJ2-1; D not resolved. The V gene's germline CDR1 is MGHRA and CDR2 YSYEKL. V was shortened by 0 bases and J by 8 bases, with 8 bases between the two germline ends. The CDR3 extends over 13 amino acids.

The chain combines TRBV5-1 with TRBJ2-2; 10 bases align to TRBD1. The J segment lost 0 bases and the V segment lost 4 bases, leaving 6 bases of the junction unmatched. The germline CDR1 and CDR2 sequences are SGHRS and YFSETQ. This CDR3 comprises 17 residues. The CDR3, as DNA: TGCGCCAGCAGCCCACGGGACAGGGGTGCGAACACCGGGGAGCTGTTTTTT. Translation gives CASSPRDRGANTGELFF.

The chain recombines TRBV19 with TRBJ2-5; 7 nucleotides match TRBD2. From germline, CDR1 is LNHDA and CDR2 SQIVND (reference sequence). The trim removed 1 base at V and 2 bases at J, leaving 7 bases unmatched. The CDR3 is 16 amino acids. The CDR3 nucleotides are TGTGCCAGTAGTATAGCGGGGGGATTGGGGCAAGAGACCCAGTACTTC. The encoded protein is CASSIAGGLGQETQYF.

The CDR3: CASSIVGIGAAKNIQYF. CDR3 DNA sequence: TGTGCCAGTAGTATAGTTGGGATAGGCGCTGCCAAAAACATTCAGTACTTC. The chain has TRBV19 and TRBJ2-4; D unresolved. Per the germline V gene, CDR1 is LNHDA and CDR2 is SQIVND (reference sequence). The CDR3 covers 17 residues. V was clipped by 1 base and J by 1 base, with 14 bases between them.

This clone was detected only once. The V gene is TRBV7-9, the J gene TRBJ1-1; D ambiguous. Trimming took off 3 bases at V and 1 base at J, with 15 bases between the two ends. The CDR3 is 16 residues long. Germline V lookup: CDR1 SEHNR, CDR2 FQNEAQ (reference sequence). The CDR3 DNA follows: TGTGCCAGCAGCTTGGAAGGGCGGGGATCGAACACTGAAGCTTTCTTT. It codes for CASSLEGRGSNTEAFF. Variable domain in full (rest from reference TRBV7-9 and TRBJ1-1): DTGVSQNPRHKITKRGQNVTFRCDPISEHNRLYWYRQTLGQGPEFLTYFQNEAQLEKSRLLSDRFSAERPKGSFSTLEIQRTEQGDSAMYLCASSLEGRGSNTEAFFGQGTRLTVV.

For the CDR3, the DNA is TGTGCCAGTAAGATATACAGGGAGGACACTGAAGCTTTCTTT. Translation gives CASKIYREDTEAFF. The chain uses TRBV18 and TRBJ1-1; TRBD1 is a possible D gene (6 bases). This CDR3 region has 14 residues. The V gene's germline CDR1 is KGHSH and CDR2 LQKENI. The V end lost 9 bases, the J end lost 3 bases, and 17 bases lay between the germline ends.

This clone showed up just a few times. This CDR3 reads CASSSLGQGDQETQYF. The CDR3, as DNA: TGTGCCAGCAGTTCCCTCGGACAGGGGGACCAAGAGACCCAGTACTTC. The V gene is TRBV27, the J gene TRBJ2-5; 10 bases map to TRBD1. Germline assignment: CDR1 MNHEY and CDR2 SMNVEV (reference sequence). The V gene end was trimmed by 4 bases and the J gene end by 0 bases; junction bases not matched to a gene: 5. The CDR3 runs 16 residues.

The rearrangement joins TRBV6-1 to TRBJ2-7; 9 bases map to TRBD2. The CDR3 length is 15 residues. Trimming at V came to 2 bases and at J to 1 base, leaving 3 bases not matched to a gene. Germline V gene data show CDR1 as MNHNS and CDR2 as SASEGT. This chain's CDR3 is CASSEWLAGSYEQYF. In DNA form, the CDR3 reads TGTGCCAGCAGTGAATGGCTAGCGGGGTCCTACGAGCAGTACTTC.

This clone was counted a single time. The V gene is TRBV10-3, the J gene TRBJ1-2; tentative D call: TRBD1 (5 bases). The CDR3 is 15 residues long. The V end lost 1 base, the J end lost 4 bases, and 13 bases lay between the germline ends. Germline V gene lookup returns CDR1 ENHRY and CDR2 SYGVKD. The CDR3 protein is CAISEFEAGPYGYTF. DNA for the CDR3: TGTGCCATCAGTGAGTTCGAGGCAGGGCCCTATGGCTACACCTTC.